This T cell receptor beta chain stems from a study of blood T cell repertoires in COVID-19. V was trimmed by 0 bases and J by 3 bases, leaving 9 bases between them. Per germline, CDR1 MNHEY and CDR2 SVGAGI. This CDR3 has 15 residues. The sample holds a few counts of this clone. Clones were sequenced by immunoSEQ multiplex PCR, and TCRdb holds only the in-frame ones, with some missing. The sample consists of 120,000 or so clones, around three quarters of them appearing once. The sample taken for sequencing was peripheral blood. V gene TRBV6-5 combines with J gene TRBJ1-3; D perhaps matches TRBD1 (5 bases). The receptor comes from a woman in her 70s with acute or convalescent COVID-19. The CDR3 DNA follows: TGTGCCAGCAGTTACTCTCGTAGGGGTGGAAACACCATATATTTT. The encoded protein is CASSYSRRGGNTIYF.